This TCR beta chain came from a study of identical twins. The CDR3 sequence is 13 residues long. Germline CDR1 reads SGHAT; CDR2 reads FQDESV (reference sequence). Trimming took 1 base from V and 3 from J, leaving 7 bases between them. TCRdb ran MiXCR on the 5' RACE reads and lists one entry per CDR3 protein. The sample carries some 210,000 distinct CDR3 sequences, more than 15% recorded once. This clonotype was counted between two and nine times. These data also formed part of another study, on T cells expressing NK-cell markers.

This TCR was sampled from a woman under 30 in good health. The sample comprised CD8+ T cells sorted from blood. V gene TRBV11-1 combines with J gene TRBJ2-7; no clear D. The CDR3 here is CASSLGANYEQYF. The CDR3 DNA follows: TGTGCCAGCAGCTTAGGGGCAAACTACGAGCAGTACTTC.